This TCR beta chain emerged from a study of shared clonotypes between healthy human individuals (dated by TCRdb to about 2020). In terms of the full investigation: A couple of women and three men aged 18 to 49 years were included in the cohort. Per donor, three plates each were used for CD4 naive and CD4 memory, two for CD8 naive, and one for CD8 memory. To estimate repertoire size and how much clonotypes are shared between individuals, the study performed deep sequencing of blood TCR repertoires from 4 to 6 healthy adults. To increase sequencing depth and limit assay-specific biases, different laboratories used diverse techniques to prepare libraries and sequence TCR repertoires. Between about 0.94 and 8.9 billion PBMCs per donor were obtained by leukapheresis. The paper as a whole reports these results and caveats: Even with the large sequencing depth, rarefaction of the sorted-subset datasets indicated that sequencing was incomplete. Sampling was restricted to blood, and TCR repertoires in tissues likely differ from the TCR repertoires found in blood. Roughly 5.2% of naive CD4, around 3.6% of naive CD8, approximately 2% of memory CD4, and more than 0.35% of memory CD8 clonotypes were shared across several donors. Larger estimated clonotype richness was generally found for naive subsets than for memory subsets. Because the study included only a small number of donors, the genetic and exposure-history diversity represented was limited. Higher generation probabilities were observed for clonotypes shared by all four sorted-subset donors than for non-shared clonotypes. Pairwise subsampling led to the expectation that sequencing depth would affect the degree of clonotype sharing among donors.

TCR CDR3 regions were amplified from genomic DNA by multiplex PCR using the deep immunoSEQ assay. Extracted genomic DNA from each cell subset was distributed evenly across all wells of several immunoSEQ 96-well plates, and each plate was treated as a replicate. Each replicate PCR for sorted subsets received around 200 ng genomic DNA, equal to about 30,000 T cell genomes. Purified libraries were quantified with a Qubit 3.0 fluorometer, sized on a Bioanalyzer 2100, and re-quantified with the KAPA Library Quantification kit. Every immunoSEQ 96-well plate was sequenced on a dedicated single-read 150-cycle Illumina NextSeq 550 flow cell. The authors' pipeline ran thus. Because the immunoSEQ output included only junctional sequences and no quality scores, the filtering could not be the same as the filtering used for full-length reads. To assign V/J genes and CDR3, sequences were annotated against IMGT germline references using PyIR, a Python wrapper for IgBLAST v1.9. Reads with weak V/J assignments (E-value above 1e-6), missing CDR3, stop codons, out-of-frame junctions, or ambiguous translated residues were removed. V3J clonotypes were defined by identical inferred V gene, J gene, and CDR3 amino acid sequence. The percentage overlap between two repertoires was calculated by dividing the number of shared unique clonotypes by the size of the smaller repertoire. Richness of each repertoire was evaluated using RTK rarefaction, the Chao1 estimator, and Recon v2.1 estimates of unobserved clonotypes. For all TCRbeta clonotypes obtained by the gDNA method from a few donors, generation probabilities were computed with OLGA. Sourced from immuneACCESS, this table was stored by TCRdb with only in-frame sequences that have V and J called. A share of the clones is absent; for the studies checked, an unresolved V gene accounts for under half, and the remainder has no known explanation. V and J calls and clone size are given by that table; D and trimming were obtained from the DNA. This sample has about 1.9 million clones in its table, and around 93% of those were observed once. 1.5% to 2% of the sample rests with the top ten.

Only one count was recorded for this clone. It lacks a known antigen. The record has no base qualities; no much larger clone is one base away. Trimming costs V 7 bases and J 2 bases, and their ends lie 19 bases apart. The CDR3 sequence holds 16 residues, the cysteine and phenylalanine included. Left in the record is the CDR3 DNA by itself, 48 bases read in frame from the first base. CDR1 and CDR2 were assigned from the germline V gene (reference sequence) as MNHEY and SMNVEV. CD8 naive samples consisted of CD45RO-negative cells that were positively selected for CCR7, yielding a CD45RA+CCR7+ population without TemRA cells. Healthy HIV-negative adults with no recently reported acute infections or vaccinations were included as donors. Every donor was a Caucasian adult residing in Nashville, Tennessee, USA. After blood collection by leukapheresis, PBMCs were isolated using Ficoll-Histopaque density gradient centrifugation and then cryopreserved in the vapor phase of liquid nitrogen. Analytical flow cytometry was used to check the purity and quantity of each magnetically sorted T cell population. Genomic DNA was isolated from every sorted fraction and measured by UV absorbance on a Nanodrop 2000c.

The V and J genes are TRBV27 and TRBJ2-3; the D gene is perhaps TRBD2, on 6 matching bases. The receptor was isolated from a man aged 18 to 30 in good health. Some clones in this sample may be carry-over from other donors' samples. The specimen sequenced was naive CD8+ T cells from PBMCs. In light of the paper, this sample's cell subset or site label describes: CD45RA+CCR7+. The sequenced DNA: TGTGCCAGCAAAAGTGTTGGAGGGCGAAACACAGATACGCAGTATTTT. It codes for CASKSVGGRNTDTQYF.